These T cell receptor beta chains were read from a single sample in a study of memory CD4+ T cells and cytomegalovirus serostatus. Sequencing was performed with immunoSEQ multiplex PCR; in TCRdb, only in-frame clones are kept and a portion is missing. The data hold roughly 60,000 clones, with about 81% observed a single time. Sequenced: memory CD4+ T cells from blood. These receptors all come from an adult in good health and CMV-seronegative. CDR3s include the opening cysteine and the closing phenylalanine or tryptophan. The order of the fields is D gene, J gene, clone size, V gene, CDR3 protein, CDR3 DNA. A D gene is named only where the DNA matches it firmly. Clone size, where shown, is once, few, many, or a class for clones that have expanded.

>NA|TRBJ1-1|NA|TRBV19
CASRSRSWDNTEAFF
TGTGCCAGTAGATCCCGCTCGTGGGATAACACTGAAGCTTTCTTT
>NA|TRBJ1-3|few|TRBV5-5
CASSLERNTIYF
TGTGCCAGCAGCTTGGAGAGAAACACCATATATTTT
>NA|TRBJ1-3|NA|TRBV9
CASSVQGSSGNTIYF
TGTGCCAGCAGCGTACAGGGGAGCTCTGGAAACACCATATATTTT
>NA|TRBJ1-2|NA|TRBV7-2
CASSSQSGGRGGYTF
TGTGCCAGCAGCAGTCAATCGGGGGGACGTGGCGGCTACACCTTC
>TRBD1|TRBJ1-1|NA|TRBV5-1
CASSEKGQGWGLGAFF
TGCGCCAGCAGCGAAAAAGGACAGGGATGGGGGTTAGGGGCTTTCTTT
>TRBD1|TRBJ2-3|NA|TRBV5-8
CASSLPWTGGTDTQYF
TGTGCCAGCAGCTTACCGTGGACAGGGGGAACAGATACGCAGTATTTT
>NA|TRBJ2-7|NA|TRBV6-6
CASSLKSTAYEQYF
TGTGCCAGCAGTCTGAAATCAACAGCCTACGAGCAGTACTTC
>TRBD1|TRBJ2-7|NA|TRBV7-9
CASSSGQVSYEQYF
TGTGCCAGCAGCTCGGGACAGGTGTCCTACGAGCAGTACTTC
>TRBD1|TRBJ2-7|NA|TRBV6-5
CASRSGTGASYEQYF
TGTGCCAGCAGATCCGGGACAGGGGCCTCCTACGAGCAGTACTTC
>NA|TRBJ1-2|NA|TRBV6-6
CASSIPGTTYGYTF
TGTGCCAGCAGCATCCCCGGGACAACCTATGGCTACACCTTC
>NA|TRBJ1-1|NA|TRBV10-1
CASSDMSENTEAFF
TGCGCCAGCAGTGATATGTCGGAGAACACTGAAGCTTTCTTT
>TRBD1|TRBJ1-4|NA|TRBV19
CASRDRPNEKLFF
TGTGCCAGTCGGGACAGGCCTAATGAAAAACTGTTTTTT
>NA|TRBJ1-5|once|TRBV7-4
CASSPDGYNQPQHF
TGTGCCAGCAGCCCCGACGGATACAATCAGCCCCAGCATTTT
>TRBD1|TRBJ2-2|NA|TRBV10-1
CASRRQGHGELFF
TGCGCCAGCAGGCGACAGGGGCACGGGGAGCTGTTTTTT
>TRBD2|TRBJ2-1|NA|TRBV5-1
CASSLALPSGAYNEQFF
TGCGCCAGCAGCTTGGCCTTGCCTAGCGGGGCCTACAATGAGCAGTTCTTC
>NA|TRBJ2-1|NA|TRBV20-1
CSASPNNEQFF
TGCAGTGCAAGCCCGAACAATGAGCAGTTCTTC
>NA|TRBJ2-3|few|TRBV19
CASTDHASQYF
TGTGCCAGTACCGATCACGCTTCGCAGTATTTT
>TRBD1|TRBJ1-2|NA|TRBV10-3
CAISEGGGANYGYTF
TGTGCCATCAGTGAAGGGGGCGGAGCTAACTATGGCTACACCTTC
>TRBD1|TRBJ1-5|NA|TRBV25-1
CASSEAYGQGNQPQHF
TGTGCCAGCAGTGAGGCGTACGGACAGGGGAATCAGCCCCAGCATTTT
>NA|TRBJ1-6|NA|TRBV11-2
CASSLEGGSPLHF
TGTGCCAGCAGCTTAGAGGGGGGATCACCCCTCCACTTT
>TRBD1|TRBJ2-5|NA|TRBV18
CASSPGQGMETQYF
TGTGCCAGCTCACCCGGACAGGGGATGGAGACCCAGTACTTC
>NA|TRBJ2-5|many|TRBV6-6
CASSQAMGTQYF
TGTGCCAGCAGTCAGGCTATGGGGACCCAGTACTTC
>NA|TRBJ2-5|NA|TRBV15
CATSRGGETQYF
TGTGCCACCAGCAGAGGGGGAGAGACCCAGTACTTC
>TRBD1|TRBJ2-1|NA|TRBV29-1
CSVGTGGYNEQFF
TGCAGCGTCGGGACAGGGGGCTACAATGAGCAGTTCTTC
>NA|TRBJ1-1|NA|TRBV2
CASSRAEAFF
TGTGCCAGCAGTCGGGCTGAAGCTTTCTTT
>TRBD1|TRBJ2-6|few|TRBV19
CASSKTGGRVAGANVLTF
TGTGCCAGTAGTAAAACAGGGGGACGCGTGGCAGGGGCCAACGTCCTGACTTTC
>NA|TRBJ2-1|NA|TRBV5-1
CASSLALSDYNEQFF
TGCGCCAGCAGCTTGGCCCTCTCCGACTACAATGAGCAGTTCTTC
>NA|TRBJ2-7|NA|TRBV7-9
CASSLTEQLSYEQYF
TGTGCCAGCAGCCTCACAGAACAGCTTTCCTACGAGCAGTACTTC
>NA|TRBJ1-1|few|TRBV29-1
CSVEGSARSTEAFF
TGCAGCGTTGAAGGCTCAGCTCGGAGCACTGAAGCTTTCTTT
>NA|TRBJ2-2|once|TRBV4-3
CASSQEAGNTGELFF
TGCGCCAGCAGCCAAGAGGCAGGGAACACCGGGGAGCTGTTTTTT
>TRBD1|TRBJ1-4|NA|TRBV28
CASSRTGVLWLFF
TGTGCCAGCAGTAGGACAGGGGTTTTGTGGCTGTTTTTT
>NA|TRBJ1-1|NA|TRBV18
CASSPSEKNTEAFF
TGTGCCAGCTCACCAAGCGAGAAGAACACTGAAGCTTTCTTT
>NA|TRBJ2-5|NA|TRBV1
CTSSPTSGRKETQYF
TGCACCAGCAGTCCGACTAGCGGGAGAAAAGAGACCCAGTACTTC
>NA|TRBJ2-3|NA|TRBV19
CASSPVGVTDTQYF
TGTGCCAGTAGTCCCGTGGGGGTCACAGATACGCAGTATTTT
>NA|TRBJ2-3|NA|TRBV5-5
CASSLGLGGGPVDTQYF
TGTGCCAGCAGCTTGGGGTTAGGGGGAGGGCCGGTAGATACGCAGTATTTT
>NA|TRBJ1-2|NA|TRBV4-2
CASSHESGYTF
TGTGCCAGCAGCCATGAGAGTGGCTACACCTTC
>TRBD1|TRBJ2-2|NA|TRBV5-1
CASRRGDRDTGELFF
TGCGCCAGCAGGAGAGGTGACAGGGACACCGGGGAGCTGTTTTTT
>TRBD1|TRBJ1-2|NA|TRBV19
CASSIATGLQILAMVGYTF
TGTGCCAGTAGTATCGCGACAGGGTTACAAATTCTAGCTATGGTTGGCTACACCTTC
>NA|TRBJ2-5|NA|TRBV29-1
CSTRHQETQYF
TGCAGCACCAGGCACCAAGAGACCCAGTACTTC
>TRBD1|TRBJ1-6|NA|TRBV4-1
CASSQVGGQEKSPLHF
TGCGCCAGCAGCCAAGTGGGAGGACAGGAGAAGTCACCCCTCCACTTT
>TRBD2|TRBJ2-7|NA|TRBV19
CASSISTSGYEQYF
TGTGCCAGTAGTATATCGACTAGCGGATACGAGCAGTACTTC
>TRBD1|TRBJ1-4|few|TRBV19
CASTNPGQGGEKLFF
TGTGCCAGCACCAACCCAGGACAGGGGGGTGAAAAACTGTTTTTT
>TRBD2|TRBJ2-5|NA|TRBV15
CATSRVTSGETQYF
TGTGCCACCAGCAGAGTTACTAGCGGTGAGACCCAGTACTTC